These 2 T cell receptor beta chains were sequenced from one sample in a study of T cell responses to AZD1222 COVID-19 vaccine. Sequenced by immunoSEQ multiplex PCR; TCRdb stores in-frame clones only, minus some. The sample shows 50,000 to 65,000 clones, around nine tenths of them seen only once. The material sequenced was peripheral blood, taken 28 days after the second dose of the MenACWY control vaccine. These receptors were taken from an adult who received the MenACWY meningococcal vaccine as a control.

The gene calls are TRBV28 and TRBJ1-3; no reliable D call. Germline assignment: CDR1 MDHEN and CDR2 SYDVKM. The CDR3 has 14 residues. The V gene lost 6 bases and the J gene lost 1 base, with 10 bases spanning the gap. Here the CDR3 reads CASSTSRSGNTIYF. CDR3 in DNA: TGTGCCAGCAGCACATCTCGGTCTGGAAACACCATATATTTT.

The rearrangement uses TRBV6-5 and TRBJ1-2; D perhaps matches TRBD1 (6 bases). Trimming pared 6 bases from V and 3 bases from J, leaving 14 bases between. In germline, CDR1 is MNHEY, CDR2 SVGAGI. The CDR3 consists of 14 residues. CDR3 sequence (DNA): TGTGCCAGCAGCCGGGGGCAGGGAGACTATGGCTACACCTTC. Translating gives CASSRGQGDYGYTF.